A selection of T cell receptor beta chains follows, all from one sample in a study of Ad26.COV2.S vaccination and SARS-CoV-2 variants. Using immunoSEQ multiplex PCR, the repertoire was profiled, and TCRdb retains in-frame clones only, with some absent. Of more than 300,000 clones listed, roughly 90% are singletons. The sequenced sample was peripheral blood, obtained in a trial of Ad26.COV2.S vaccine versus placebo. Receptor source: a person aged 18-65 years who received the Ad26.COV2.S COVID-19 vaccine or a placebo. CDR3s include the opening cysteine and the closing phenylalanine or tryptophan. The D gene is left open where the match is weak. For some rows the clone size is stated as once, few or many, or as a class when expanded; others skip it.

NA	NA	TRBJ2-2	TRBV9	TGTGCCAGCAGCGTATCTCCAACCGGGGAGCTGTTTTTT	CASSVSPTGELFF
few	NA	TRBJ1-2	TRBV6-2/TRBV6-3	TGTGCCAGCAGTTACCGGGGAGATAGACTCAAGGGAGATGGCTACACCTTC	CASSYRGDRLKGDGYTF
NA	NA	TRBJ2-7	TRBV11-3	TGTGCCAGCAGCCCTGAAGGGCGAAGCGAGCAGTACTTC	CASSPEGRSEQYF
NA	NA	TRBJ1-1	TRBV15	TGTGCCACCAGCAGAGAGGAGCGTGAAGCTTTCTTT	CATSREEREAFF
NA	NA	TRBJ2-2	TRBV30	TGTGCCTGGAGTGGAATTACCGGGGAGCTGTTTTTT	CAWSGITGELFF
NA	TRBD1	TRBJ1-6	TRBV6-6	TGTGCCAGCAGTTACTTCCCGGGACAGGGAGCACCCCTCCACTTT	CASSYFPGQGAPLHF
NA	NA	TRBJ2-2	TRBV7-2	TGTGCCAGCAGCTCTCTGAACACCGGGGAGCTGTTTTTT	CASSSLNTGELFF
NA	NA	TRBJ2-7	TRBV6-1	TGTGCCAGCAGTGACAGCCCACCGTTAGGGTCGTACGAGCAGTACTTC	CASSDSPPLGSYEQYF
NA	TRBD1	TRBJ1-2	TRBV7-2	TGTGCCAGCAGCTGGGACAGAAACTATGGCTACACCTTC	CASSWDRNYGYTF
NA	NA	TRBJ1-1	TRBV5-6	TGTGCCAGCAGCTCGGATCAGGGGATGAACACTGAAGCTTTCTTT	CASSSDQGMNTEAFF
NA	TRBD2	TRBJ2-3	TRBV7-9	TGTGCCAGCAGCCGGACCCTAGCGGGAGTAGATACGCAGTATTTT	CASSRTLAGVDTQYF
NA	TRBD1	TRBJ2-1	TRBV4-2	TGTGCCAGCAGCCCCAACAGGGGGCCCTACAATGAGCAGTTCTTC	CASSPNRGPYNEQFF
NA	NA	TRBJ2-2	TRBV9	TGTGCCAGCAGCGTAGACGCAGGATCGAACACCGGGGAGCTGTTTTTT	CASSVDAGSNTGELFF
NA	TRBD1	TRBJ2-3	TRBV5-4	TGTGCCAGCAGCTTGGGGGTCAAACAGGGGCTCACAGATACGCAGTATTTT	CASSLGVKQGLTDTQYF
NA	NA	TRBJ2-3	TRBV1	TGCACCAGCAGCCAAACCGGACAAAGCACAGATACGCAGTATTTT	CTSSQTGQSTDTQYF
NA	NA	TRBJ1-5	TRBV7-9	TGTGCCAGCAGCCCGGGGAACAGGGACAATCAGCCCCAGCATTTT	CASSPGNRDNQPQHF
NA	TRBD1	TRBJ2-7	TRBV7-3	TGTGCCAGCAGCTTATACAGGGGGCCCTACGAGCAGTACTTC	CASSLYRGPYEQYF
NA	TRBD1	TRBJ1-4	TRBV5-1	TGCGCCAGCAGCTCCCGACAGGGTTGGTCTGAAAAACTGTTTTTT	CASSSRQGWSEKLFF
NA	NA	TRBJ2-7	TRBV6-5	TGTGCCAGCAGTTATCGTTCCGGGTACGAGCAGTACTTC	CASSYRSGYEQYF
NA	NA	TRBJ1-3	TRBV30	TGTGGGGGACCCCGGGACAACTCTGGAAACACCATATATTTT	CGGPRDNSGNTIYF
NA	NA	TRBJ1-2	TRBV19	TGTGCCAGTTCAACACGAAGCTATGGCTACACCTTC	CASSTRSYGYTF
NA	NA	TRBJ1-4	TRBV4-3	TGCGCCAGCAGCCAGGACAGCGCACTAGAAAAACTGTTTTTT	CASSQDSALEKLFF
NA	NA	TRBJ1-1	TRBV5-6	TGTGCCAGCAGCCCCCTGATGAACACTGAAGCTTTCTTT	CASSPLMNTEAFF
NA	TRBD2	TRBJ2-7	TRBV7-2	TGTGCCAGCAGCGGGGAGGGCGCCTACTACGAGCAGTACTTC	CASSGEGAYYEQYF
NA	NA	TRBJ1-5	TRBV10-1	TGCGCCAGCAGTGACCGGTGTGGCAATCAGCCCCAGCATTTT	CASSDRCGNQPQHF
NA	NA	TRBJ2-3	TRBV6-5	TGTGCCAGCAGGAGGTCAGATCTCACAGATACGCAGTATTTT	CASRRSDLTDTQYF
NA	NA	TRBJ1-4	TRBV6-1	TGTGCCAGCAGTGCACCCCAGGGTGCAACTAATGAAAAACTGTTTTTT	CASSAPQGATNEKLFF
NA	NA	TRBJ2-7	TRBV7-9	TGTGCCAGCAGCGCCGGACTGGGCGGGGTAGCCGAGCAGTACTTC	CASSAGLGGVAEQYF
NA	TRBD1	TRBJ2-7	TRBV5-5	TGTGCCAGCAGCTTGGGGACAGGGTACTACGAGCAGTACTTC	CASSLGTGYYEQYF
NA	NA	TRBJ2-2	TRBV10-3	TGTGCCATCAGCTACGGGACTCAGACCGGGGAGCTGTTTTTT	CAISYGTQTGELFF
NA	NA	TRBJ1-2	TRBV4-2	TGTGCCAGCAGCCAATTTGTTGGGGATGGCTACACCTTC	CASSQFVGDGYTF
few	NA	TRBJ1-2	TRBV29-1	TGCAGCGTTGAAGTAGTGACAGATAACTATGGCTACACCTTC	CSVEVVTDNYGYTF
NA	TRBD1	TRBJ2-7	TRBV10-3	TGTGCCATCAGCCAACCGGGACAGAGTTCCTACGAGCAGTACTTC	CAISQPGQSSYEQYF
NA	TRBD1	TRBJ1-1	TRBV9	TGTGCCAGCAGCATCGGGACAGGAGTCACTGAAGCTTTCTTT	CASSIGTGVTEAFF
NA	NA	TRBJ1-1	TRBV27	TGTGCCAGCAGGGATGGGCCCAGAACGTCAGCTTTCTTT	CASRDGPRTSAFF
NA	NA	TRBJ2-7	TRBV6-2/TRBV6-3	TGTGCCAGCAGTCCCTCGGGACTCTCCTACGAGCAGTACTTC	CASSPSGLSYEQYF
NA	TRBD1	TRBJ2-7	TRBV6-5	TGTGCCAGCAACAGGGGACCCTTCTCCTACGAGCAGTACTTC	CASNRGPFSYEQYF
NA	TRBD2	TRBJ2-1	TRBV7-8	TGTGCCAGCAGCTTGAGCGGGGGGGCCCTGAATGAGCAGTTCTTC	CASSLSGGALNEQFF
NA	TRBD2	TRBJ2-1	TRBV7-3	TGTGCCAGCAGCAGGACTAGCGGGAGGATCTACAATGAGCAGTTCTTC	CASSRTSGRIYNEQFF
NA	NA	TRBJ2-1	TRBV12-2	TGTGCAAGTCGCTTCGACCCGCTGGCTAGCGGGGTCAATGAGCAGTTCTTC	CASRFDPLASGVNEQFF
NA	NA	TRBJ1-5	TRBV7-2	TGTGCCAGCAGCTTCGGGGGGGTCAATCAGCCCCAGCATTTT	CASSFGGVNQPQHF
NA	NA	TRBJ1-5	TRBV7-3	TGTGCCAGCAGCCCTGGGGGTCAGGGAACCCAGCATTTT	CASSPGGQGTQHF
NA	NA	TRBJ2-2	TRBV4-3	TGCGCCAGCAGCCCCCAGGACGGGGATCGGGACGGGGAGCTGTTTTTT	CASSPQDGDRDGELFF
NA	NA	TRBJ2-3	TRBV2	TGTGCCAGCAGTGCTAATCTCGCAGATACGCAGTATTTT	CASSANLADTQYF
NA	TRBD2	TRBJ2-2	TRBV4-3	TGCGCCAGCAGATCGCGGGGGGGCCTCACCGGGGAGCTGTTTTTT	CASRSRGGLTGELFF
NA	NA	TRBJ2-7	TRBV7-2	TGTGCCAGCAGCACCGACCCCCGAAATCGTATCTCCTACGAGCAGTACTTC	CASSTDPRNRISYEQYF
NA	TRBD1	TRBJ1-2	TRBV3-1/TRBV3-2	TGTGCCAGCAGCCGGGACAGGGTAAGCCCCCCGATATATGGCTACACCTTC	CASSRDRVSPPIYGYTF
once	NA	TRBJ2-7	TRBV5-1	TGCGCCAGCAGCTTGTCCGCCGCCTCCTACGAGCAGTACTTC	CASSLSAASYEQYF
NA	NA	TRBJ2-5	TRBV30	TGTGCCTGGAGTGCTCCCCCCCCCAGCGGTTATAGAGAGACCCAGTACTTC	CAWSAPPPSGYRETQYF
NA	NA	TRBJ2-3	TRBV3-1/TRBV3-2	TGTGCCAGCAGCCAAGAGTCCGGCAGAGATACGCAGTATTTT	CASSQESGRDTQYF